This TCR beta chain was profiled in a study of OX40 agonist ivuxolimab in advanced cancers. Study at large: Patients got intravenous ivuxolimab at 0.01 to 10 mg/kg every 2 weeks. Anti-PD-1, anti-PD-L1 or anti-CTLA-4 therapy given earlier was allowed, and around 40% had some. Study conclusions and caveats: Nonresponders included some who also had low normalized T-cell clonal expansion. Researchers report that CD8+ T cells had, on average, more expanded clones than CD4+.

Profiled with immunoSEQ multiplex PCR; TCRdb holds only in-frame clones, not every one. The sample records 94,000 or so clones, 84% being singletons. For this clone: The target antigen is unknown.

This receptor was taken from an adult with an advanced solid tumor such as melanoma, head and neck, liver or kidney cancer. The sample in question was CD4+ or CD8+ T cells sorted from blood, obtained in a trial of the OX40 agonist ivuxolimab.

In DNA, the CDR3 is TGTGCCAGCAGCTTAGCCGACTACCTGAACACCGGGGAGCTGTTTTTT. Protein product: CASSLADYLNTGELFF. The chain is built from TRBV7-8 and TRBJ2-2; TRBD2 might be the D (5 bases). Germline values: CDR1 SGHVS, CDR2 FQNEAQ. The length of the CDR3 is 16 residues. Trimming cost V 0 bases and J 1 base, with 9 bases left between them. Using reference TRBV7-8 and TRBJ2-2 for the parts outside the CDR3, the full variable domain is GAGVSQSPRYKVAKRGQDVALRCDPISGHVSLFWYQQALGQGPEFLTYFQNEAQLDKSGLPSDRFFAERPEGSVSTLKIQRTQQEDSAVYLCASSLADYLNTGELFFGEGSRLTVL.